These T cell receptor beta chains were read from a single sample in a study of cytomegalovirus exposure and HLA in healthy donors. Data came from immunoSEQ multiplex PCR; TCRdb stores just in-frame clones and leaves some out. The sample has 150,000 to 160,000 clones, about 70% seen once; the top ten hold less than 3.5%. Sequencing was done on a sample of PBMCs. The receptors derive from a young man in good health and CMV-seronegative. CDR3s include the opening cysteine and the closing phenylalanine or tryptophan. Fields, in order: D gene, V gene, J gene, CDR3 length, clone size, CDR3 DNA, CDR3 protein. A D gene is named only where the DNA matches it firmly. Expanded clones are given a class, and other clones once, few, many or no size at all.

d_call: TRBD1; v_call: TRBV10-3; j_call: TRBJ1-2; cdr3_length: 15; clone_size: NA; cdr3_nt: TGTGCCATCAGTGATTTGGGACAGGGGGCTCCTGGCTACACCTTC; cdr3_aa: CAISDLGQGAPGYTF
d_call: NA; v_call: TRBV2; j_call: TRBJ1-2; cdr3_length: 15; clone_size: NA; cdr3_nt: TGTGCCAGCAGTGTGTCAGACGGAGGATTGGAGGGCTACACCTTC; cdr3_aa: CASSVSDGGLEGYTF
d_call: TRBD1; v_call: TRBV7-3; j_call: TRBJ1-1; cdr3_length: 14; clone_size: NA; cdr3_nt: TGTGCCAGCAGCTCCGGGACAGGGAGGAGCGGTGCTTTCTTT; cdr3_aa: CASSSGTGRSGAFF
d_call: NA; v_call: TRBV13; j_call: TRBJ1-2; cdr3_length: 14; clone_size: NA; cdr3_nt: TGTGCCAGCAGCACGGGGCGGGGGACCTATGGCTACACCTTC; cdr3_aa: CASSTGRGTYGYTF
d_call: TRBD1; v_call: TRBV7-6; j_call: TRBJ2-3; cdr3_length: 16; clone_size: NA; cdr3_nt: TGTGCCAGCAGCCGCCGGACAGGGGGAGGAACAGATACGCAGTATTTT; cdr3_aa: CASSRRTGGGTDTQYF
d_call: NA; v_call: TRBV7-9; j_call: TRBJ1-1; cdr3_length: 15; clone_size: NA; cdr3_nt: TGTGCCAGCACTCCCTGGGGGCCCATGGACACTGAAGCTTTCTTT; cdr3_aa: CASTPWGPMDTEAFF
d_call: TRBD1; v_call: TRBV28; j_call: TRBJ1-1; cdr3_length: 12; clone_size: NA; cdr3_nt: TGTGCCAGCAGTTTTGGGACAGTTGAAGCTTTCTTT; cdr3_aa: CASSFGTVEAFF
d_call: NA; v_call: TRBV25-1; j_call: TRBJ2-1; cdr3_length: 14; clone_size: few; cdr3_nt: TGTGCCAGCAGTGACAGACAATCTCGGAATGAGCAGTTCTTC; cdr3_aa: CASSDRQSRNEQFF
d_call: TRBD2; v_call: TRBV9; j_call: TRBJ2-1; cdr3_length: 19; clone_size: NA; cdr3_nt: TGTGCCAGCGGTCAAGGAGGCTCCAGCGGGGGGGCCGAGCCCAATGAGCAGTTCTTC; cdr3_aa: CASGQGGSSGGAEPNEQFF
d_call: TRBD2; v_call: TRBV6-4; j_call: TRBJ2-2; cdr3_length: 15; clone_size: NA; cdr3_nt: TGTGCCAGCAGTGAACTAGCGGGGGGCTCCGGGGAGCTGTTTTTT; cdr3_aa: CASSELAGGSGELFF
d_call: NA; v_call: TRBV9; j_call: TRBJ2-3; cdr3_length: 15; clone_size: NA; cdr3_nt: TGTGCCAGCAGCGATCCCGGGGAGAGCACAGATACGCAGTATTTT; cdr3_aa: CASSDPGESTDTQYF
d_call: TRBD1; v_call: TRBV4-1; j_call: TRBJ2-5; cdr3_length: 16; clone_size: NA; cdr3_nt: TGCGCCAGCGGCCCGGGACAGGGAGTTGGGGGAGAGACCCAGTACTTC; cdr3_aa: CASGPGQGVGGETQYF